This T cell receptor beta chain was obtained from a study of early T cells in non-severe SARS-CoV-2 infection. Individual cDNA molecules received unique molecular identifiers. TCRdb re-derived calls from the 5' RACE reads in MiXCR, one entry per CDR3 protein. The sample includes roughly 50,000 distinct CDR3 sequences, about a tenth seen only once; the top ten take around 14%. This clonotype was counted a few times. The antigen is unknown. Study outcomes and limitations: VDJdb-based annotation leaned toward anti-spike CD8 responses and missed private and CD4 specificities.

Germline assignment: CDR1 MNHEY and CDR2 SVGAGI. The CDR3 loop spans 15 amino acids. Trimming removed 2 bases from V and 0 bases from J, with 8 bases in between. This receptor was identified in an adult who was a healthcare worker with PCR-confirmed SARS-CoV-2 infection or an uninfected control (not recorded which). The chain combines TRBV6-5 with TRBJ1-3; D unresolved. The sequencing input was whole blood. CDR3 region: CASSYGSGSGNTIYF. The CDR3 DNA reads as TGTGCCAGCAGTTACGGTTCGGGCTCTGGAAACACCATATATTTT.